Listed here are 25 T cell receptor beta chains from one sample, sequenced in a study of blood T cells in healthy people across ages. Together with a sample-barcoded 5' primer, a J-beta primer mix was included in a second PCR lasting roughly 6 to 12 cycles. From the 5' RACE reads, TCRdb called clonotypes with MiXCR, one entry per CDR3 protein. Of 800,000 to 900,000 distinct CDR3 sequences listed, approximately 67% are singletons. The sample was blood. All receptors derive from a man aged 25 to 40 in good health.

This chain links TRBV29-1 with TRBJ1-1, with TRBD1 as a possible D gene (6 bases). V lost 7 bases, J lost 0 bases, and 12 bases lay in between. In germline, CDR1 is SQVTM, CDR2 ANQGSEA. The CDR3 is 13 amino acids. The CDR3 loop is CSAADSLNTEAFF. Here the CDR3 DNA reads TGCAGCGCTGCGGACAGTCTGAACACTGAAGCTTTCTTT.

The rearrangement links TRBV4-2 to TRBJ2-1, with TRBD2 matching 10 bases. There are 16 residues in the CDR3. Germline CDR1 is LGHNA and CDR2 is YNFKEQ. V lost 1 base, J lost 6 bases, and 6 bases stayed unmatched. CDR3 residues: CASSQGLSGGRNEQFF. The DNA of the CDR3 is TGTGCCAGCAGCCAAGGCCTTAGCGGGGGGCGCAATGAGCAGTTCTTC.

This chain joins TRBV9 and TRBJ1-4; D ambiguous. Trimming cost V 0 bases and J 8 bases, with 11 bases left between them. Germline assignment: CDR1 SGDLS and CDR2 YYNGEE. The CDR3 is 14 amino acids. CDR3 nucleotide sequence: TGTGCCAGCAGCGTAGGGGGTCTCGGAGAAAAACTGTTTTTT. Residues: CASSVGGLGEKLFF.

The rearrangement links TRBV29-1 to TRBJ2-1; 10 positions match TRBD1. Losses at the gene ends were 7 bases for V and 3 bases for J; bases not matched to a gene: 6. Germline CDR1 is SQVTM and CDR2 is ANQGSEA. CDR3 length: 14 amino acids. CDR3 in amino acids: CSASDRGVYNEQFF. The CDR3 DNA reads as TGCAGCGCTTCGGACAGGGGGGTCTACAATGAGCAGTTCTTC.

The rearrangement uses TRBV29-1 and TRBJ1-2; 8 bases align to TRBD1. J gave up 5 bases and V 0 bases, and 11 bases lay outside the gene matches. CDR1 is SQVTM, CDR2 ANQGSEA, per germline. This CDR3 comprises 16 residues. The CDR3 DNA follows: TGCAGCGTTGAAGATCAGGGGGCTCGGGGATGGTATGGCTACACCTTC. Protein product: CSVEDQGARGWYGYTF.

The rearrangement uses TRBV2 and TRBJ2-5; no firm D call. The ends were cut back, 3 bases at V and 1 base at J, with 15 bases in the middle. This CDR3 region has 16 residues. Germline V gene data show CDR1 as SNHLY and CDR2 as FYNNEI. The chain's CDR3 is CASSDGYSRFQETQYF. CDR3 nucleotide sequence: TGTGCCAGCAGTGATGGTTACAGCCGATTCCAAGAGACCCAGTACTTC. Combining the CDR3 with reference TRBV2 and TRBJ2-5 gives the whole variable domain EPEVTQTPSHQVTQMGQEVILRCVPISNHLYFYWYRQILGQKVEFLVSFYNNEISEKSEIFDDQFSVERPDGSNFTLKIRSTKLEDSAMYFCASSDGYSRFQETQYFGPGTRLLVL.

Written as DNA, the CDR3 is TGTGCCAGCAGCTTACCTAGCGGAAGCACAGATACGCAGTATTTT. This encodes CASSLPSGSTDTQYF. The genes are TRBV7-2 and TRBJ2-3, with 7 bases matching TRBD2. The CDR3 loop spans 15 amino acids. The V gene end was trimmed by 2 bases and the J gene end by 0 bases; junction bases not matched to a gene: 2. Germline CDR1 is SGHTA and CDR2 is FQGNSA.

This clonotype was observed a few times. V and J are TRBV9 and TRBJ1-2; 11 bases are a match to TRBD1. The CDR3 is made up of 14 amino acids. The germline V gene encodes CDR1 SGDLS and CDR2 YYNGEE. V gave up 3 bases and J gave up 4 bases; unmatched junction bases: 2. The CDR3: CASSGTGGFYGYTF. In nucleotides, the CDR3 is TGTGCCAGCAGCGGGACAGGGGGCTTCTATGGCTACACCTTC.

The rearrangement links TRBV2 to TRBJ2-1; TRBD2 agrees at 8 bases. The CDR3 covers 14 residues. The germline gives CDR1 SNHLY, CDR2 FYNNEI. The V gene end was trimmed by 5 bases and the J gene end by 7 bases; junction bases not matched to a gene: 7. DNA for the CDR3: TGTGCCAGCAGTCCCCGGGGGGGCCAGAATGAGCAGTTCTTC. Translation: CASSPRGGQNEQFF.

V is TRBV7-9 and J is TRBJ2-7, with 7 bases aligning to TRBD1. Trimming took 5 bases from V and 7 from J; bases not matched to a gene: 8. The CDR3 has 13 amino acids. Germline CDR1 and CDR2: SEHNR and FQNEAQ (reference sequence). The CDR3 here is CASSGTVLYEQYF. The CDR3 bases are TGTGCCAGCAGCGGGACAGTTCTTTATGAGCAGTACTTC.

The chain is built from TRBV6-1 and TRBJ2-4; D uncertain. The CDR3 runs to 17 residues. Between the trimmed V and J ends, which lost 6 bases and 1 base, there was a span of 19 bases. Germline CDR1 MNHNS, CDR2 SASEGT. The CDR3, as DNA: TGTGCCAGCAGGTCAAGGGTGTGGAGCGACGCCAAAAACATTCAGTACTTC. The encoded protein is CASRSRVWSDAKNIQYF.

A few counts support this clonotype. V usage is TRBV6-2 or TRBV6-3 and J usage is TRBJ2-4, with 8 bases fitting TRBD1. J lost 1 base, V lost 5 bases, and 7 bases had no gene match. The germline V gene has CDR1 MNHEY and CDR2 SVGEGT. This CDR3 spans 16 amino acids. CDR3 sequence (DNA): TGTGCCAGCAGTCTCCGGACAGGGCTTGCCAAAAACATTCAGTACTTC. This sequence encodes CASSLRTGLAKNIQYF.

J is TRBJ2-1 and V is TRBV9; 11 bases align to TRBD2. Germline V gene lookup returns CDR1 SGDLS and CDR2 YYNGEE. V was pared by 2 bases and J by 8 bases, with 6 bases of the junction left unmatched. CDR3 length equals 15 residues. The CDR3 loop is CASSVSGGAGDEQFF. The CDR3, as DNA: TGTGCCAGCAGCGTTAGCGGGGGGGCCGGTGATGAGCAGTTCTTC.

V and J are TRBV20-1 and TRBJ2-1; D is possibly TRBD2 (5 bases). The CDR3 runs 14 residues. The germline gives CDR1 DFQATT, CDR2 SNEGSKA (reference sequence). Deletions cut 6 bases from V and 0 bases from J, with 12 bases between. The chain's CDR3 is CSAERSSSYNEQFF. The DNA of the CDR3 is TGCAGTGCGGAGCGGTCTAGCTCCTACAATGAGCAGTTCTTC.

There are a few counts of this clonotype. V usage is TRBV7-9 and J usage is TRBJ2-4; D is undetermined. CDR1 SEHNR and CDR2 FQNEAQ come from the germline V gene (reference sequence). V was cut by 3 bases and J by 0 bases, with 9 bases left in between. The CDR3 is made up of 15 amino acids. In nucleotides, the CDR3 is TGTGCCAGCAGCTTGTACACAGTAGCCAAAAACATTCAGTACTTC. Its protein product is CASSLYTVAKNIQYF.

This clonotype came up a few times. This chain connects TRBV7-2 to TRBJ1-4; D is perhaps TRBD1 (5 bases). Trimming took 5 bases from V and 7 from J, leaving 17 bases between them. CDR3 length equals 15 residues. Germline CDR1 is SGHTA and CDR2 is FQGNSA. The DNA for the CDR3 is TGTGCCAGCAGCGCCTCCGGGACTAGGGGTGAAAAACTGTTTTTT. Translating gives CASSASGTRGEKLFF.

DNA of the CDR3: TGTGCCAGCAGAACCGGGACTAGCGTCTACAATGAGCAGTTCTTC. Translating it yields CASRTGTSVYNEQFF. The chain recombines TRBV6-5 with TRBJ2-1; TRBD2 agrees at 10 bases. The CDR3 sequence is 15 residues long. Unmatched junction bases numbered 5, after V lost 6 bases and J lost 3 bases. The germline V gene has CDR1 MNHEY and CDR2 SVGAGI.

This clonotype was observed a single time. The V call is TRBV4-3, the J call TRBJ2-7, with 8 bases lining up with TRBD2. Per germline, CDR1 LGHNA and CDR2 YSLEER. J lost 0 bases, V lost 2 bases, and 6 bases had no gene match. The CDR3 consists of 16 residues. The CDR3 coding sequence is TGCGCCAGCAGCCAAACACTAGCGGCAAGCTCCTACGAGCAGTACTTC. Translating it yields CASSQTLAASSYEQYF.

This clonotype was seen a handful of times. This chain joins TRBV6-5 and TRBJ2-5; D is tentatively TRBD1 or TRBD2 (5 bases each). Gene TRBJ2-7 matches the end of the DNA better, so the J call may be wrong. The CDR3 is 12 amino acids. Germline V gives CDR1 MNHEY, CDR2 SVGAGI. CDR3 DNA: TGTGCCAGCAATTCTGGGGGTGGCGAGCAGTACTTC. As protein: CASNSGGGEQYF.

In its sample, this clonotype was seen a few times. The V gene is TRBV5-1, the J gene TRBJ1-2; D is possibly TRBD1 (6 bases). This CDR3 has 14 residues. CDR1 and CDR2 (germline): SGHRS, YFSETQ. The V gene lost 6 bases and the J gene lost 3 bases, with 15 bases spanning the gap. The CDR3 loop is CASTAQGQDYGYTF. The CDR3 bases are TGCGCCAGCACCGCCCAGGGGCAAGACTATGGCTACACCTTC.

This clonotype was found a few times. This rearrangement joins TRBV6-1 to TRBJ1-2, with 7 bases aligning to TRBD1. The CDR3 contains 16 residues. V shed 1 base, J shed 3 bases, and the junction held 8 bases outside the gene matches. Germline CDR1 is MNHNS and CDR2 is SASEGT. CDR3 loop: CASSEGRVTGDYGYTF. In DNA, the CDR3 is TGTGCCAGCAGTGAAGGGAGGGTAACAGGGGACTATGGCTACACCTTC.

This chain joins TRBV7-2 and TRBJ2-6, with D uncertain. CDR1 is SGHTA and CDR2 is FQGNSA in the germline V gene. The CDR3 contains 17 residues. Trimming pared 6 bases from V and 0 bases from J, leaving 15 bases between. This chain's CDR3 is CASRSNGRDSGANVLTF. CDR3 DNA sequence: TGTGCCAGCAGGTCGAACGGGCGAGACTCTGGGGCCAACGTCCTGACTTTC.

The rearrangement joins TRBV7-9 to TRBJ1-2, with D uncertain. In germline, CDR1 is SEHNR, CDR2 FQNEAQ (reference sequence). The CDR3 spans 12 residues. V was pared by 3 bases and J by 6 bases, with 8 bases between. DNA for the CDR3: TGTGCCAGCAGCTTTATCGGGGATGGCTACACCTTC. Translating gives CASSFIGDGYTF.

The genes are TRBV27 and TRBJ2-7, with a tentative D call TRBD1 (6 bases). Looked up from germline, CDR1 is MNHEY and CDR2 is SMNVEV (reference sequence). There are 14 residues in the CDR3. Trimming shortened V by 5 bases and J by 3 bases, and 14 bases separated the two germline ends. The CDR3 loop reads CASSIGTFGYEQYF. The CDR3 DNA reads as TGTGCCAGCAGTATTGGGACATTTGGCTACGAGCAGTACTTC.

The chain is built from TRBV14 and TRBJ2-4; D gene ambiguous. The J call is in doubt because the DNA end fits TRBJ2-7 better. The germline V gene encodes CDR1 SGHDN and CDR2 FVKESK. This CDR3 has 13 residues. CDR3: CASSQDLRDEQYF. The CDR3 DNA follows: TGTGCCAGCAGCCAAGATCTCCGGGACGAGCAGTACTTC.